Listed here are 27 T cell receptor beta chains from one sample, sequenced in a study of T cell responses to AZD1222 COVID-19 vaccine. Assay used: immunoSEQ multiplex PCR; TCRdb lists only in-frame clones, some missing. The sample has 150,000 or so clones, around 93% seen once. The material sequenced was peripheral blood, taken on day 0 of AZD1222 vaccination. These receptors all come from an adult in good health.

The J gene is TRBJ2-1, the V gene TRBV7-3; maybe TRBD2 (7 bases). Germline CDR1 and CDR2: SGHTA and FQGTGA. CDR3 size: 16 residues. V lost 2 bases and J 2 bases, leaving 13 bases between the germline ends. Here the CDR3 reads CASSLGGGAPYNEQFF. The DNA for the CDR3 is TGTGCCAGCAGCTTAGGAGGGGGGGCCCCCTACAATGAGCAGTTCTTC.

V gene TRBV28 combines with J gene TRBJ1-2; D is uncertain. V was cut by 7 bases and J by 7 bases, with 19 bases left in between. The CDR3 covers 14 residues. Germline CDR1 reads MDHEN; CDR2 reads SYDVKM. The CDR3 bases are TGTGCCAGCACCGTAGGCAATATCGGAAGTGGCTACACCTTC. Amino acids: CASTVGNIGSGYTF.

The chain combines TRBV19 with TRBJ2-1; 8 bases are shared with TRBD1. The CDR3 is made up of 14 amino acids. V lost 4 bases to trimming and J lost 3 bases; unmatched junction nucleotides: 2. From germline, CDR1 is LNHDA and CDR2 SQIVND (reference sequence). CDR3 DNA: TGTGCCAGTAGTACCGGACAGGGCTACAATGAGCAGTTCTTC. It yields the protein CASSTGQGYNEQFF.

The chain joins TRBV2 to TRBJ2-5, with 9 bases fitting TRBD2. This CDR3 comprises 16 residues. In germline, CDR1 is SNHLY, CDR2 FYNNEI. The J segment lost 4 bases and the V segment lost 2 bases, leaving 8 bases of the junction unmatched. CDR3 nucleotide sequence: TGTGCCAGCAGTGAAATGGGCGGGAGGGTAGGAGAGACCCAGTACTTC. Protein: CASSEMGGRVGETQYF.

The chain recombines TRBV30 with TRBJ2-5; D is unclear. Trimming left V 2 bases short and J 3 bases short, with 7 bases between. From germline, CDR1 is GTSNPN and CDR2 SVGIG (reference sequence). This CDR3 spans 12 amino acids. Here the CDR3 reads CAWSRVKETQYF. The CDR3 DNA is TGTGCCTGGAGTCGGGTAAAAGAGACCCAGTACTTC.

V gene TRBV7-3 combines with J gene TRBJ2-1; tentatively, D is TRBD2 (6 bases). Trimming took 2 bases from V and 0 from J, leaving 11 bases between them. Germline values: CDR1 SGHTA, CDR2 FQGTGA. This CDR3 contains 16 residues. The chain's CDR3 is CASSLVVADSYNEQFF. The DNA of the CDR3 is TGTGCCAGCAGCTTAGTTGTAGCGGACTCCTACAATGAGCAGTTCTTC. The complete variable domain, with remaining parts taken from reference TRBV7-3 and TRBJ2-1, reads GAGVSQTPSNKVTEKGKYVELRCDPISGHTALYWYRQSLGQGPEFLIYFQGTGAADDSGLPNDRFFAVRPEGSVSTLKIQRTERGDSAVYLCASSLVVADSYNEQFFGPGTRLTVL.

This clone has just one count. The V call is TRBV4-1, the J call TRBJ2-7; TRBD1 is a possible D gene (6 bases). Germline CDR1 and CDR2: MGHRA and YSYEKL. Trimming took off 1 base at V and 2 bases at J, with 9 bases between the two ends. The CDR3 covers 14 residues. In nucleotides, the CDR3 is TGCGCCAGCAGCCAAGGGACAGCCCCCTACGAGCAGTACTTC. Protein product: CASSQGTAPYEQYF.

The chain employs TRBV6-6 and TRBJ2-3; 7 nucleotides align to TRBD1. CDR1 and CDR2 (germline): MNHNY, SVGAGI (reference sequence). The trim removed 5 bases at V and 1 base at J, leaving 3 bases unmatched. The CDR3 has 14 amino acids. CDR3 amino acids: CASSQGVGTDTQYF. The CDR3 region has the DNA TGTGCCAGCAGTCAGGGGGTGGGCACAGATACGCAGTATTTT.

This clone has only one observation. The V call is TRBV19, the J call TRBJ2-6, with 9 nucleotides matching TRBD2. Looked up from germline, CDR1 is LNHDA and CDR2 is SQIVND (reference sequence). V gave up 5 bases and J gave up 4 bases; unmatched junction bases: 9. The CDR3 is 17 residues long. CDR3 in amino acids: CASSFLAGAPGANVLTF. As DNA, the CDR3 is TGTGCCAGTAGTTTCTTAGCGGGAGCCCCCGGGGCCAACGTCCTGACTTTC.

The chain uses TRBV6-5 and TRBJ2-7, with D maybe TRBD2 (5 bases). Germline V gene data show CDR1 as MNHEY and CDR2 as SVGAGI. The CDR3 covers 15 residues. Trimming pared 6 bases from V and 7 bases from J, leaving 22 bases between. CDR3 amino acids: CASSPILRVSWEQYF. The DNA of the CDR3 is TGTGCCAGCAGCCCCATTTTGCGGGTGTCCTGGGAGCAGTACTTC.

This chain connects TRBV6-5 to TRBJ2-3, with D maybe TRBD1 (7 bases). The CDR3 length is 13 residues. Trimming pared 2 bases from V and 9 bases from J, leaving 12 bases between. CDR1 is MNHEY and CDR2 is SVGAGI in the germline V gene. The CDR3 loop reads CASSYTTGRTQYF. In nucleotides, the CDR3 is TGTGCCAGCAGTTACACGACAGGGAGGACGCAGTATTTT.

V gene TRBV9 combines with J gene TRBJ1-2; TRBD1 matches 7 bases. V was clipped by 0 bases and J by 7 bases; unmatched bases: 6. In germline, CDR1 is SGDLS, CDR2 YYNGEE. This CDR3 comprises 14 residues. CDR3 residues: CASSVEEGAGGYTF. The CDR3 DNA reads TGTGCCAGCAGCGTAGAAGAGGGGGCTGGTGGCTACACCTTC.

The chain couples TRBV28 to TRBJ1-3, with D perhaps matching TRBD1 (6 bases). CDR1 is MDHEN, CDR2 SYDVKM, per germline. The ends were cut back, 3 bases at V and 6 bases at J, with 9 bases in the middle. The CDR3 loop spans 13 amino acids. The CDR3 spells CASSLGGPNTIYF. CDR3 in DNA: TGTGCCAGCAGTTTGGGGGGGCCAAACACCATATATTTT.

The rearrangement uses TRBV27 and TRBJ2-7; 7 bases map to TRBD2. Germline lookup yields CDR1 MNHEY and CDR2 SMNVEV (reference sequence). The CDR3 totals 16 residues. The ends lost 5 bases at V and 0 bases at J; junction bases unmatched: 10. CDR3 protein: CASSPRLAAASYEQYF. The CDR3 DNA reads TGTGCCAGCAGTCCGAGACTAGCAGCCGCCTCCTACGAGCAGTACTTC.

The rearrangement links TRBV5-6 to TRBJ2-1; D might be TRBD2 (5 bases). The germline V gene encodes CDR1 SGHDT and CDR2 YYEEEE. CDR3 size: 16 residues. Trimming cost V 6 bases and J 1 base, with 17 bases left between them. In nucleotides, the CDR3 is TGTGCCAGCACCATTGGGCTAGCTGAGTCCTACAATGAGCAGTTCTTC. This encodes CASTIGLAESYNEQFF.

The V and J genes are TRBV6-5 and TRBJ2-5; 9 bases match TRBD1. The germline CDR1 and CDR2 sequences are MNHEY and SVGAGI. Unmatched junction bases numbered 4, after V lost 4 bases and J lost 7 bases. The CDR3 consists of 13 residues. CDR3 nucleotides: TGTGCCAGCAGTTCAGACAGGGGGGGGACCCAGTACTTC. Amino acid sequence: CASSSDRGGTQYF.

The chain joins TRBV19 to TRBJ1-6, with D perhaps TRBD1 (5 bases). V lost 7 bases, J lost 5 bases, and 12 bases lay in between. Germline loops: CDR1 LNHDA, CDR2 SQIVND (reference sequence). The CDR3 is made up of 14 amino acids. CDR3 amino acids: CASNLRGDNSPLHF. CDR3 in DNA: TGTGCCAGTAACCTGCGGGGGGATAATTCACCCCTCCACTTT.

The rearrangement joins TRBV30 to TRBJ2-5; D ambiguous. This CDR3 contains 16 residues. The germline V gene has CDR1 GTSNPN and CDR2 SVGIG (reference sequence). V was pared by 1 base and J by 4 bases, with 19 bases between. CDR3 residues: CAWSGGVGFGRETQYF. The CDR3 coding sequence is TGTGCCTGGAGTGGGGGTGTGGGTTTTGGTAGAGAGACCCAGTACTTC.

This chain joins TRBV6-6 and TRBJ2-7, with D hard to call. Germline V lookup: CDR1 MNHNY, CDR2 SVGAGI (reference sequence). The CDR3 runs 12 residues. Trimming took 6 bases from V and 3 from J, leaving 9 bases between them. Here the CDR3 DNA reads TGTGCCAGCAGCCTCAGGAGCTACGAGCAGTACTTC. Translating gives CASSLRSYEQYF.

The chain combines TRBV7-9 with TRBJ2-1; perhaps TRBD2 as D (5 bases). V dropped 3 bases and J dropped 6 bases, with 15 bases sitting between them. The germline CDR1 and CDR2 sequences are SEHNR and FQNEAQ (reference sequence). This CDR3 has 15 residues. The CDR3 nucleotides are TGTGCCAGCAGCTTTCTGTACGGGGTGCTCAATGAGCAGTTCTTC. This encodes CASSFLYGVLNEQFF.

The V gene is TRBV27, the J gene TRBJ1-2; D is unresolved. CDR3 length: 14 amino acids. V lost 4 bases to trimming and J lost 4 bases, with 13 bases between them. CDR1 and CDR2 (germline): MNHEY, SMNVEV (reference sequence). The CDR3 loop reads CASSSSGRTYGYTF. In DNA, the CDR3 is TGTGCCAGCAGTTCCTCGGGCAGGACCTATGGCTACACCTTC.

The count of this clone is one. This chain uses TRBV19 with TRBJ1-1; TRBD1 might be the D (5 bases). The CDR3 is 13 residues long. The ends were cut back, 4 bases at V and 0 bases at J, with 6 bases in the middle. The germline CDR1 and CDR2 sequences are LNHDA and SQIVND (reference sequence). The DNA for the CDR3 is TGTGCCAGTAGTACGGGGGTGAACACTGAAGCTTTCTTT. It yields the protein CASSTGVNTEAFF.

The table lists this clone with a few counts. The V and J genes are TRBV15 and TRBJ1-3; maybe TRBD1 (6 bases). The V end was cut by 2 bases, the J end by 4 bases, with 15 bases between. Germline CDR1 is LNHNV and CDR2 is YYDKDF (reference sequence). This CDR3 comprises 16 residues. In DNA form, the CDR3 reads TGTGCCACCAGCAGATCAAGAGGGGGTCTAGGAAACACCATATATTTT. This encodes CATSRSRGGLGNTIYF.

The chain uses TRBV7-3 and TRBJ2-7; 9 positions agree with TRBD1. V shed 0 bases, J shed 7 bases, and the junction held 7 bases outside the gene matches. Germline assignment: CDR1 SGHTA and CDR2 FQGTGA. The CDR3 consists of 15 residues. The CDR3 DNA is TGTGCCAGCAGCTTAACTCCGGGACAGGGATTGGAGCAGTACTTC. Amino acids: CASSLTPGQGLEQYF.

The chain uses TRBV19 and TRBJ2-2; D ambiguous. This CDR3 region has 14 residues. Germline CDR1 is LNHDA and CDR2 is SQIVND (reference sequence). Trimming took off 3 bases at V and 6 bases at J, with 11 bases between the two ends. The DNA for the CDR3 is TGTGCCAGTAGTATTTTCCCGTTGGCCGGGGAGCTGTTTTTT. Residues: CASSIFPLAGELFF.

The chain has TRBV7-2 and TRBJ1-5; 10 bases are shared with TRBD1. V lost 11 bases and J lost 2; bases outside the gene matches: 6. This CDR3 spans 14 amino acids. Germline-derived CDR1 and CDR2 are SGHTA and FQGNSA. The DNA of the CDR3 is TGTGCCGGGGGAGGACAGGGGGGCAATCAGCCCCAGCATTTT. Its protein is CAGGGQGGNQPQHF.

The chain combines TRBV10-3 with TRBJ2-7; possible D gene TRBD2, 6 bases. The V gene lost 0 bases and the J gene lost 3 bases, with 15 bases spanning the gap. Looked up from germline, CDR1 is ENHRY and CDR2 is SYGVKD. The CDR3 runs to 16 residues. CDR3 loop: CAISESGSPRFYEQYF. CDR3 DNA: TGTGCCATCAGTGAGTCCGGGAGCCCAAGATTCTACGAGCAGTACTTC.